One sample yielded the 23 T cell receptor beta chains listed below, sequenced in a study of PD-L1 blockade in urothelial cancer. Time point defined: peripheral blood 6 weeks after treatment start. Here immunoSEQ multiplex PCR was the method, and the copy in TCRdb shows in-frame clones only, minus some. Altogether around 87,000 clones are present, around four fifths being singletons, with the ten largest covering 8.4%. The sample consisted of PBMCs, taken around atezolizumab (anti-PD-L1) treatment. The receptors stem from a man between 65 and 85 years old with urothelial cancer.

The V and J genes are TRBV7-2 and TRBJ2-5; 9 nucleotides align to TRBD1. Germline values: CDR1 SGHTA, CDR2 FQGNSA. V shed 4 bases and J 7 bases; nucleotides not matched to a gene: 10. The CDR3 spans 15 residues. The chain's CDR3 is CASSYSRTGESTQYF. The CDR3 nucleotides read TGTGCCAGCAGCTACTCCCGGACAGGGGAATCGACCCAGTACTTC. Combining the CDR3 with reference TRBV7-2 and TRBJ2-5 gives the whole variable domain GAGVSQSPSNKVTEKGKDVELRCDPISGHTALYWYRQSLGQGLEFLIYFQGNSAPDKSGLPSDRFSAERTGGSVSTLTIQRTQQEDSAVYLCASSYSRTGESTQYFGPGTRLLVL.

The genes are TRBV10-2 and TRBJ2-1; TRBD2 aligns across 7 bases. This CDR3 spans 15 amino acids. From germline, CDR1 is WSHSY and CDR2 SAAADI. The junction had 10 bases not matched to a gene; V was cut back by 1 base and J by 10 bases. The CDR3 spells CASSELPRAGSEQFF. DNA of the CDR3: TGCGCCAGCAGTGAGTTGCCACGAGCGGGGAGCGAGCAGTTCTTC.

Only a few counts were recorded for this clone. The chain couples TRBV6-5 to TRBJ2-5; TRBD2 aligns across 9 bases. The CDR3 spans 13 residues. Germline lookup yields CDR1 MNHEY and CDR2 SVGAGI. V shed 11 bases, J shed 4 bases, and the junction held 8 bases outside the gene matches. DNA for the CDR3: TGTGCCGTATTTAGCGGGGGAGGAGAGACCCAGTACTTC. It is translated as CAVFSGGGETQYF.

In the case of this clone: This sample also contains other DNA sequences that code for the same CDR3. J is TRBJ2-1 and V is TRBV19; 12 bases are a match to TRBD2. The junction had 3 bases not matched to a gene; V was cut back by 6 bases and J by 3 bases. Germline V lookup: CDR1 LNHDA, CDR2 SQIVND (reference sequence). The CDR3 spans 15 residues. The CDR3 bases are TGTGCCAGTAGCCCGACTAGCGGGGGCTACAATGAGCAGTTCTTC. Amino acids: CASSPTSGGYNEQFF.

V and J are TRBV5-8 and TRBJ1-2, with TRBD1 identical over 12 bases. This CDR3 is 14 amino acids long. After removal of 4 bases from V and 7 bases from J, the junction contained 5 bases not matched to a gene. Looked up from germline, CDR1 is SGHTS and CDR2 is YDEGEE. CDR3 amino acids: CASSLGQGAPGYTF. CDR3 bases: TGTGCCAGCAGCCTGGGACAGGGGGCCCCTGGCTACACCTTC.

This clone was counted only a few times. The chain uses TRBV30 and TRBJ2-2; 10 bases map to TRBD2. V lost 3 bases and J lost 6; bases outside the gene matches: 4. The CDR3 has 14 amino acids. Germline assignment: CDR1 GTSNPN and CDR2 SVGIG (reference sequence). The chain's CDR3 is CAWREGTSAGELFF. The CDR3 DNA reads TGTGCCTGGAGGGAAGGGACTAGCGCCGGGGAGCTGTTTTTT.

The chain carries TRBV7-3 and TRBJ2-1; 8 bases map to TRBD2. The CDR3 loop spans 15 amino acids. CDR1 is SGHTA and CDR2 is FQGTGA in the germline V gene. V was clipped by 1 base and J by 8 bases; unmatched bases: 7. CDR3 residues: CASSLSGLAGDEQFF. The CDR3 DNA sequence: TGTGCCAGCAGCTTAAGCGGACTAGCAGGGGATGAGCAGTTCTTC.

The rearrangement uses TRBV19 and TRBJ1-1; D is ambiguous. Germline V CDR1 and CDR2: LNHDA, SQIVND (reference sequence). The CDR3 consists of 13 residues. Between the trimmed V and J ends, which lost 3 bases and 3 bases, there was a span of 8 bases. The CDR3 bases are TGTGCCAGTAGTATTCTGAGGGACACTGAAGCTTTCTTT. Protein sequence: CASSILRDTEAFF.

The rearrangement joins TRBV7-3 to TRBJ2-5; TRBD2 agrees at 7 bases. The germline gives CDR1 SGHTA, CDR2 FQGTGA. The junction had 4 bases not matched to a gene; V was cut back by 4 bases and J by 5 bases. This CDR3 region has 13 residues. The CDR3 loop is CASSSWEGETQYF. The CDR3 nucleotides read TGTGCCAGCAGCTCGTGGGAGGGGGAGACCCAGTACTTC.

This chain joins TRBV4-3 and TRBJ2-5, with a tentative D call TRBD2 (5 bases). Germline values: CDR1 LGHNA, CDR2 YSLEER. V gave up 0 bases and J gave up 5 bases, with 10 bases separating them. The CDR3 loop spans 14 amino acids. The CDR3 here is CASSQDGGFETQYF. CDR3 nucleotide sequence: TGCGCCAGCAGCCAAGATGGCGGGTTCGAGACCCAGTACTTC.

The V call is TRBV7-9, the J call TRBJ2-3; 8 nucleotides match TRBD2. The germline gives CDR1 SEHNR, CDR2 FQNEAQ (reference sequence). CDR3 size: 13 residues. V shed 11 bases and J 7 bases; nucleotides not matched to a gene: 11. DNA for the CDR3: TGTGCCGCCGGGGTAGCGGGATCGAATACGCAGTATTTT. Translating gives CAAGVAGSNTQYF. Variable domain in full (rest from reference TRBV7-9 and TRBJ2-3): DTGVSQNPRHKITKRGQNVTFRCDPISEHNRLYWYRQTLGQGPEFLTYFQNEAQLEKSRLLSDRFSAERPKGSFSTLEIQRTEQGDSAMYLCAAGVAGSNTQYFGPGTRLTVL.

The chain is built from TRBV30 and TRBJ1-4; possibly TRBD1 for D (6 bases). Germline V gives CDR1 GTSNPN, CDR2 SVGIG (reference sequence). Trimming removed 3 bases at V and 7 bases at J, with 15 bases between. There are 14 residues in the CDR3. The DNA for the CDR3 is TGTGCCTGGAGGGGGGGGGCGCGGGGTGAAAAACTGTTTTTT. Residues: CAWRGGARGEKLFF. The variable domain in full, with the rest retrieved from reference TRBV30 and TRBJ1-4, is SQTIHQWPATLVQPVGSPLSLECTVEGTSNPNLYWYRQAAGRGLQLLFYSVGIGQISSEVPQNLSASRPQDRQFILSSKKLLLSDSGFYLCAWRGGARGEKLFFGSGTQLSVL.

The genes are TRBV7-6 and TRBJ1-6; maybe TRBD1 (6 bases). There are 13 residues in the CDR3. Trimming stripped 6 bases from V and 10 bases from J, with 13 bases between. Germline V gives CDR1 SGHVS, CDR2 FNYEAQ. CDR3 in amino acids: CASRGTGKSPLHF. The DNA of the CDR3 is TGTGCCAGCAGGGGAACAGGGAAGTCACCCCTCCACTTT.

The J gene is TRBJ2-7, the V gene TRBV7-8; possibly TRBD2 for D (5 bases). CDR1 and CDR2 from the germline V gene are SGHVS and FQNEAQ. The CDR3 is 13 amino acids. V was cut by 1 base and J by 4 bases, with 8 bases left in between. The CDR3 is CASSLDGVYEQYF. CDR3 sequence (DNA): TGTGCCAGCAGCTTAGACGGGGTTTACGAGCAGTACTTC. The whole variable domain, filled in from reference TRBV7-8 and TRBJ2-7, reads GAGVSQSPRYKVAKRGQDVALRCDPISGHVSLFWYQQALGQGPEFLTYFQNEAQLDKSGLPSDRFFAERPEGSVSTLKIQRTQQEDSAVYLCASSLDGVYEQYFGPGTRLTVT.

In this sample, this clone turned up once. The rearrangement joins TRBV5-4 to TRBJ2-5; D unresolved. V lost 3 bases to trimming and J lost 1 base, with 10 bases between them. CDR1 is SGHNT, CDR2 YYREEE, per germline (reference sequence). CDR3 size: 14 residues. As DNA, the CDR3 is TGTGCCAGCAGCTCGGGTGGATTCCAAGAGACCCAGTACTTC. Translation gives CASSSGGFQETQYF.

CDR3 sequence: CASSLLANLWTSGSGELFF. The CDR3 bases are TGTGCCAGCAGCTTATTGGCGAATTTATGGACTAGCGGTTCCGGGGAGCTGTTTTTT. V usage is TRBV11-1 and J usage is TRBJ2-2, with 10 bases matching TRBD2. CDR3 length: 19 amino acids. V dropped 2 bases and J dropped 6; count of bases not matched to a gene: 15. CDR1 and CDR2 from the germline V gene are SGHAT and FQDESV (reference sequence).

V usage is TRBV14 and J usage is TRBJ1-4; TRBD1 agrees at 7 bases. CDR1 SGHDN and CDR2 FVKESK come from the germline V gene. The CDR3 is 15 amino acids. Unmatched junction bases numbered 8, after V lost 1 base and J lost 9 bases. The CDR3 spells CASSQVGQGVKKLFF. The CDR3 coding sequence is TGTGCCAGCAGCCAAGTCGGCCAGGGGGTCAAAAAACTGTTTTTT.

This clone was observed a few times. V is TRBV7-2 and J is TRBJ1-1, with TRBD1 identical over 7 bases. The V and J ends lost 1 base and 1 base, in that order; junction bases with no gene match: 3. Germline V lookup: CDR1 SGHTA, CDR2 FQGNSA. This CDR3 has 15 residues. The CDR3 is CASSLGDRRNTEAFF. As DNA, the CDR3 is TGTGCCAGCAGCTTAGGGGACAGACGGAACACTGAAGCTTTCTTT.

This sequence joins TRBV5-1 and TRBJ2-7, with D hard to call. The CDR3 extends over 13 amino acids. Germline CDR1 SGHRS, CDR2 YFSETQ. Deletions cut 2 bases from V and 3 bases from J, with 9 bases between. The CDR3 loop is CASSFRNSYEQYF. In DNA, the CDR3 is TGCGCCAGCAGCTTCCGGAACAGCTACGAGCAGTACTTC.

The rearrangement joins TRBV9 to TRBJ2-7, with TRBD2 matching over 9 bases. The length of the CDR3 is 15 residues. Trimming cost V 2 bases and J 2 bases; bases outside gene matches: 5. CDR1 SGDLS and CDR2 YYNGEE come from the germline V gene. The CDR3: CASSVSGGPAYEQYF. The CDR3 DNA follows: TGTGCCAGCAGCGTCAGCGGGGGGCCAGCCTACGAGCAGTACTTC.

The J gene is TRBJ2-7, the V gene TRBV6-6; possible D gene TRBD2, 6 bases. The CDR3 totals 14 residues. From germline, CDR1 is MNHNY and CDR2 SVGAGI (reference sequence). Trimming removed 7 bases from V and 3 bases from J, with 16 bases in between. Here the CDR3 reads CASKGPGTVYEQYF. CDR3 bases: TGTGCCAGCAAGGGCCCCGGGACTGTCTACGAGCAGTACTTC.

About this clone: This sequence may be a read error, since a much larger clone differs from it by one base. The rearrangement uses TRBV7-2 and TRBJ2-7, with no clear D. The CDR3 loop spans 12 amino acids. CDR1 and CDR2 (germline): SGHTA, FQGNSA. CDR3 sequence: CANSSTPNEQYF. CDR3 DNA sequence: TGTGCCAACAGCTCCACCCCTAACGAGCAGTACTTC. The full variable domain, rest sourced from reference TRBV7-2 and TRBJ2-7, is GAGVSQSPSNKVTEKGKDVELRCDPISGHTALYWYRQSLGQGLEFLIYFQGNSAPDKSGLPSDRFSAERTGGSVSTLTIQRTQQEDSAVYLCANSSTPNEQYFGPGTRLTVT.

CDR3 in amino acids: CASSLDTGTSGGIGQYF. The CDR3 coding sequence is TGTGCCAGCAGCTTGGACACCGGGACTAGCGGGGGGATTGGGCAGTACTTC. This chain links TRBV5-4 with TRBJ2-7; 15 positions match TRBD2. The ends lost 0 bases at V and 9 bases at J; junction bases unmatched: 10. The germline V gene encodes CDR1 SGHNT and CDR2 YYREEE (reference sequence). This CDR3 region has 17 residues.